This TCR beta chain stems from a study of blood T cells in healthy people across ages. The CDR3 runs 14 residues. The germline gives CDR1 MNHEY, CDR2 SVGAGI. V was cut by 6 bases and J by 9 bases, with 19 bases left in between. Whole-study findings and limits: Total diversity from one million sequenced T cells was likely underestimated. Strong correlation linked observed beta diversity and percent naive T cells.

The second PCR ran roughly 6 to 11 cycles with a sample-barcoded 5' primer and J-beta primers. TCRdb analysed the 5' RACE reads with MiXCR anew, one entry per CDR3 protein. The sample contains about 570,000 distinct CDR3 sequences, 27% of which appear only once. This clonotype has just a few counts. Its specificity is unknown. The chain couples TRBV6-5 to TRBJ2-3; possibly TRBD2 for D (5 bases). The sequenced sample was blood. This TCR was sampled from a woman in her sixties or seventies in good health. CDR3 bases: TGTGCCAGCAGAGCCCAACTACTAGGAGGCACGCAGTATTTT. Amino acid sequence: CASRAQLLGGTQYF.